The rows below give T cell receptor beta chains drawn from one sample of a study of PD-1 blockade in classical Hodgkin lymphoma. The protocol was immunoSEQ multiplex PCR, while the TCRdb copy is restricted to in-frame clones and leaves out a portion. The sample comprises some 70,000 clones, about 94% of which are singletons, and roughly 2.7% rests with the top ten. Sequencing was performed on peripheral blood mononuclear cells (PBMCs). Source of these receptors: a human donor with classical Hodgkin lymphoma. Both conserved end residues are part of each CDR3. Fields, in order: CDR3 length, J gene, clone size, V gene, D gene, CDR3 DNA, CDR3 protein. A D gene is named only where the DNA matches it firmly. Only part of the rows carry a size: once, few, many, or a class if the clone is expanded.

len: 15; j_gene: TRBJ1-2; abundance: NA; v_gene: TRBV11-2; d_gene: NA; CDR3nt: TGTGCCAGCAGCTTAGTCCAGGGGTGGGCCTATGGCTACACCTTC; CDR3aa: CASSLVQGWAYGYTF
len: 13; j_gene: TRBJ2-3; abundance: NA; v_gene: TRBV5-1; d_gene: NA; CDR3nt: TGCGCCAGCAGCTTGGGCGGCGCAGATACGCAGTATTTT; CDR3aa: CASSLGGADTQYF
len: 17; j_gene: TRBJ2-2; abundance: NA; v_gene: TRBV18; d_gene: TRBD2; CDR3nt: TGTGCCAGCTCACCAACGCCCGGGAGGGTAAACACCGGGGAGCTGTTTTTT; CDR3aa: CASSPTPGRVNTGELFF
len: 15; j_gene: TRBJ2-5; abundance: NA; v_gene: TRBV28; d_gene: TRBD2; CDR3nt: TGTGCCAGCAGTCCCTTAGCGGGATGGCAAGAGACCCAGTACTTC; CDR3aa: CASSPLAGWQETQYF
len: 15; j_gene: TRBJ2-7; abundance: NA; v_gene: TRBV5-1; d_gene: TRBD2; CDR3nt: TGCGCCAGCAGCCCAGGACTAGCGGGAGTGGGCGAGCAGTACTTC; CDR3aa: CASSPGLAGVGEQYF
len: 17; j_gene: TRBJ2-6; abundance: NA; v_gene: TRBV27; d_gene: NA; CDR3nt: TGTGCCAGCAGGGATAATGGGAGGGGGCGAGGGGCCAACGTCCTGACTTTC; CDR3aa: CASRDNGRGRGANVLTF
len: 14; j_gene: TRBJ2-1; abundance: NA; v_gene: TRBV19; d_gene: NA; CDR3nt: TGTGCCAGTAGTATAAGGGGGTCCTACAATGAGCAGTTCTTC; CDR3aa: CASSIRGSYNEQFF
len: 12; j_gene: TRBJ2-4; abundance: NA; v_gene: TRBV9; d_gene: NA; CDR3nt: TGTGCCAGCAGCCTAGCCAAAAACATTCAGTACTTC; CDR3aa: CASSLAKNIQYF
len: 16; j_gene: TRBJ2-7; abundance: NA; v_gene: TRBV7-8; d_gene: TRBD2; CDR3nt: TGTGCCAGCAGCTTAGGGCTAGCGGGAGAGGCCTACGAGCAGTACTTC; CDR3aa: CASSLGLAGEAYEQYF
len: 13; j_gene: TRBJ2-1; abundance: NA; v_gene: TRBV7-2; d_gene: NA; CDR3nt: TGTGCCAGCAGCTTAGGTCCCCGGGAGGAGCAGTTCTTC; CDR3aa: CASSLGPREEQFF
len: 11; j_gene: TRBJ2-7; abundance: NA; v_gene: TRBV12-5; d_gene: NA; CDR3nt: TGTGCTAGTGGCACTAGGTACGAGCAGTACTTC; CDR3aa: CASGTRYEQYF
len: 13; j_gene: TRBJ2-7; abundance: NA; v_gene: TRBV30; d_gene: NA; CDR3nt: TGTGCCTGGAGTGTGGGGATCTCCTACGAGCAGTACTTC; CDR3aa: CAWSVGISYEQYF
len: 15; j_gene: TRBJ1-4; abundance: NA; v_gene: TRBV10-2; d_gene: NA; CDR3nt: TGCGCCAGCTCTCAGGGGAGGAGAACTAATGAAAAACTGTTTTTT; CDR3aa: CASSQGRRTNEKLFF
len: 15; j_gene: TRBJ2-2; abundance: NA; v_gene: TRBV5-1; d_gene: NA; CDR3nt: TGCGCCAGCAGCTTCGGGACTGCGAACACCGGGGAGCTGTTTTTT; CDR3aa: CASSFGTANTGELFF
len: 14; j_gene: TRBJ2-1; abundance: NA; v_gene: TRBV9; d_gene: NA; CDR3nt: TGTGCCAGCAGCCCCGGAGTCAGCGGAGATGAGCAGTTCTTC; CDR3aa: CASSPGVSGDEQFF
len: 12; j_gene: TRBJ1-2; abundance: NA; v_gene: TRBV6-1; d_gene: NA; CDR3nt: TGTGCCAGCTTCGTGCAGCCCAATGGCTACACCTTC; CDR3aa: CASFVQPNGYTF
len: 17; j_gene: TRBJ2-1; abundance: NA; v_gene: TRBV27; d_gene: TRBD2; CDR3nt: TGTGCCAGCAGCACCCGAGAGACTAGCGGGAGAAAAAATGAGCAGTTCTTC; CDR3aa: CASSTRETSGRKNEQFF
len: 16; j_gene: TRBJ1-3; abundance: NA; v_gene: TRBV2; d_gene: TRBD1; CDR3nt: TGTGCCAGCAGCCCGTGGGACAGGGGATATGGAAACACCATATATTTT; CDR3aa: CASSPWDRGYGNTIYF
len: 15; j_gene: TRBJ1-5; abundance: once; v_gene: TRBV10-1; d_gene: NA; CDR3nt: TGCGCCAGCAGCGAAGGGGGAGGGGAGACGCGGCCCCAGCATTTT; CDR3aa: CASSEGGGETRPQHF
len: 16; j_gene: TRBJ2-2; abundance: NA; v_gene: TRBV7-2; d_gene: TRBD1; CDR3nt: TGTGCCAGCAGCTTAACAGGGGGCCCGTACACCGGGGAGCTGTTTTTT; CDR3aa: CASSLTGGPYTGELFF
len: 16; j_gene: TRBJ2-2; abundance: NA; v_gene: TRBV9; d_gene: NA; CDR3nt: TGTGCCAGCAGCTCTCAAAGACAGAGGAACACCGGGGAGCTGTTTTTT; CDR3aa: CASSSQRQRNTGELFF
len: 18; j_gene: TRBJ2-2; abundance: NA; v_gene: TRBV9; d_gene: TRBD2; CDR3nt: TGTGCCAGCAGCCTTCGGCTAGCGGGGGGGCCGGGCACCGGGGAGCTGTTTTTT; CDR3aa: CASSLRLAGGPGTGELFF
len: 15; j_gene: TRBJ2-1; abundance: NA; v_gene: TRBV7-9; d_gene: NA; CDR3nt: TGTGCCAGCAGCTTAGAAGGGAAAGTATACAATGAGCAGTTCTTC; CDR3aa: CASSLEGKVYNEQFF
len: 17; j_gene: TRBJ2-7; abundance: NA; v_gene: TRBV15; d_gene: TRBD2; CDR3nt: TGTGCCACCAGCAGAGGTAGTAGCGGGAGTAAAAGGTACGAGCAGTACTTC; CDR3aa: CATSRGSSGSKRYEQYF
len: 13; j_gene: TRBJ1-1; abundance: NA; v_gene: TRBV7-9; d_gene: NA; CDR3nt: TGTGCCAGCAGCTTAGATATGAACACTGAAGCTTTCTTT; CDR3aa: CASSLDMNTEAFF
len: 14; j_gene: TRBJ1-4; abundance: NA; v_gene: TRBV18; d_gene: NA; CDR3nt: TGTGCCAGCTCCCGGACTTCGATGGGGGAAAAACTGTTTTTT; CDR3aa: CASSRTSMGEKLFF
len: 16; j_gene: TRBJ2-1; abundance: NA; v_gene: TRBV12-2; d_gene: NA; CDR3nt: TGTGCAAGTCGCTGGCCCCCGGGACAGGGGTACAATGAGCAGTTCTTC; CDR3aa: CASRWPPGQGYNEQFF
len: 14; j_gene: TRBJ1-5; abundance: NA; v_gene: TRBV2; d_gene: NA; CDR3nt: TGTGCCAGCAGTTATGACAGGCGCCTTCAGCCCCAGCATTTT; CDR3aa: CASSYDRRLQPQHF
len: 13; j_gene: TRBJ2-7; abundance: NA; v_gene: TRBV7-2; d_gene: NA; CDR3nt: TGTGCCAGCAGCTTATCAGTGTCCTACGAGCAGTACTTC; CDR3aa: CASSLSVSYEQYF
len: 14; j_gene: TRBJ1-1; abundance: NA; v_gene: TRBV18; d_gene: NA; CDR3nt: TGTGCCAGCTCACTCTCACGGGTGAACACTGAAGCTTTCTTT; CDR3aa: CASSLSRVNTEAFF
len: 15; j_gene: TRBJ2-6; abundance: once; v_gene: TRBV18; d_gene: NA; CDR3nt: TGTGCCAGCTCCCGGGGTCCTTCTGGGGCCAACGTCCTGACTTTC; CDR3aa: CASSRGPSGANVLTF
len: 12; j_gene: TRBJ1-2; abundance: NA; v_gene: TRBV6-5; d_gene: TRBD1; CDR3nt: TGTGCCAGCAGAAGGACAGGGTATGGCTACACCTTC; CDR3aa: CASRRTGYGYTF
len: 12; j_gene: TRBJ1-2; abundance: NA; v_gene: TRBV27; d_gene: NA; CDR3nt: TGTGCCAGCAGTCCTCAGGGTGGTGGCTACACCTTC; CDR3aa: CASSPQGGGYTF
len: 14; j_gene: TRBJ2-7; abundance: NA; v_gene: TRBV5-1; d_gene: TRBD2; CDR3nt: TGCGCCAGCAGCACGGGACTAGCGGGGTACGAGCAGTACTTC; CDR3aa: CASSTGLAGYEQYF
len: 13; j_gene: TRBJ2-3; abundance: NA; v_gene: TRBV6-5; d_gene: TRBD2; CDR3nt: TGTGCCAGCAGCCCGGGAGGGGCGGATACGCAGTATTTT; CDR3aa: CASSPGGADTQYF
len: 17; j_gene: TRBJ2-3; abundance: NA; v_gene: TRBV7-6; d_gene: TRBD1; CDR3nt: TGTGCCAGCAGCCTCACGCTTGGGGGACAGGTCAGAGATACGCAGTATTTT; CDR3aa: CASSLTLGGQVRDTQYF
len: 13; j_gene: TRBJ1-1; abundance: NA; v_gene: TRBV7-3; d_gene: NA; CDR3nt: TGTGCCAGCAGCTTATACAGAGGTACTGAAGCTTTCTTT; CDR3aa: CASSLYRGTEAFF
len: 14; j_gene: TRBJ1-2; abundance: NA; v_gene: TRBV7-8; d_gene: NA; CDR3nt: TGTGCCAGCAGCTCCCACTCGCTATGGGATGGCTACACCTTC; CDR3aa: CASSSHSLWDGYTF
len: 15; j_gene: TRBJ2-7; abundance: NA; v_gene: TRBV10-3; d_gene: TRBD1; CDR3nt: TGTGCCATCAGTGCCCCGGGACAGGGAAGTTACGAGCAGTACTTC; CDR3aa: CAISAPGQGSYEQYF
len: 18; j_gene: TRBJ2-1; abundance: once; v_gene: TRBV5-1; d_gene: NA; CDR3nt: TGCGCCAGCAGCTTGGTGGGTAGCGGAACTTTTTCCTACAATGAGCAGTTCTTC; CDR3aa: CASSLVGSGTFSYNEQFF
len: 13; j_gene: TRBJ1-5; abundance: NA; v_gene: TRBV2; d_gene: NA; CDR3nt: TGTGCCAGCAGTCCCTATAGCAATCAGCCCCAGCATTTT; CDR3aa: CASSPYSNQPQHF
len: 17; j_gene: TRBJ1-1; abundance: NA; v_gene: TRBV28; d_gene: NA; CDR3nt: TGTGCCAGCAGTTTACCCGGGACTTACCTTACGAGGGCTGAAGCTTTCTTT; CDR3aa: CASSLPGTYLTRAEAFF
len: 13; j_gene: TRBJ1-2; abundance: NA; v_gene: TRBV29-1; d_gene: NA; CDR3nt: TGCAGCGTTGGTCTACAGGGAAGCTATGGCTACACCTTC; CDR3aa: CSVGLQGSYGYTF
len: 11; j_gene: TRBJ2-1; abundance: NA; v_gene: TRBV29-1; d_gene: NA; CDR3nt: TGCAGCGTTGAATCCCGAGGCGGGTGGTTCTTC; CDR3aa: CSVESRGGWFF
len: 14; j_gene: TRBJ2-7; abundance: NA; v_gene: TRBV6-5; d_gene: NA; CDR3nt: TGTGCCAGCGTTCAGGGTGGGGACTCCTACGAGCAGTACTTC; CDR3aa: CASVQGGDSYEQYF
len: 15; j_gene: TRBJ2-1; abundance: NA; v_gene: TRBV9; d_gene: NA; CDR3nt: TGTGCCAGCAGCCCTACAGGGTTTAAGGACAATGAGCAGTTCTTC; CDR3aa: CASSPTGFKDNEQFF
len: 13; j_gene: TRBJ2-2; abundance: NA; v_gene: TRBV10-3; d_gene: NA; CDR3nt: TGTGCCATCAGTCAATCACGCACCGGGGAGCTGTTTTTT; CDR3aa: CAISQSRTGELFF
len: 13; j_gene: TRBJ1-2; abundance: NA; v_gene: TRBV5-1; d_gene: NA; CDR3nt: TGCGCCAGCAGCTTGGATGAGGGGTATGGCTACACCTTC; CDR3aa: CASSLDEGYGYTF
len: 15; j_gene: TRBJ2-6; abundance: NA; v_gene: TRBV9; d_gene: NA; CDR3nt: TGTGCCAGCAGCCCACAGGGACGTGGGGCCAACGTCCTGACTTTC; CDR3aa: CASSPQGRGANVLTF
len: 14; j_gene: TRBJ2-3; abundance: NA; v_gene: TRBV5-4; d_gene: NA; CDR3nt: TGTGCCAGCAGCACGGGACTCCACACAGATACGCAGTATTTT; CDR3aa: CASSTGLHTDTQYF
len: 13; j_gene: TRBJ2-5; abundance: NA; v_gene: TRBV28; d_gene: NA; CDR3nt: TGTGCCAGCAGTTTAAGCCGCCAAGAGACCCAGTACTTC; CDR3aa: CASSLSRQETQYF